This T cell receptor beta chain was recorded in a study of cytomegalovirus exposure and HLA in healthy donors. Whole-study findings and limits: In a later analysis, at a false discovery rate of 0.05, 16,951 TCR beta sequences matched HLA alleles.

Use of 60 Vbeta and 13 Jbeta primers characterized the PCR. Profiling relied on immunoSEQ multiplex PCR, and the TCRdb table lists in-frame clones only, not all of them. Of some 100,000 clones in the sample, approximately 76% were seen once. The V gene lost 3 bases and the J gene lost 1 base, with 10 bases spanning the gap. This CDR3 has 15 amino acids. Germline V lookup: CDR1 MNHEY, CDR2 SMNVEV (reference sequence). Concerning this clone: Its antigen is not known.

The origin of this receptor is a man aged 45-65 years in good health and CMV-seropositive. This chain links TRBV27 with TRBJ1-5, with D uncertain. Material: PBMCs. As DNA, the CDR3 is TGTGCCAGCAGTTTGGACGGCGGGAGCAATCAGCCCCAGCATTTT. Translation gives CASSLDGGSNQPQHF.